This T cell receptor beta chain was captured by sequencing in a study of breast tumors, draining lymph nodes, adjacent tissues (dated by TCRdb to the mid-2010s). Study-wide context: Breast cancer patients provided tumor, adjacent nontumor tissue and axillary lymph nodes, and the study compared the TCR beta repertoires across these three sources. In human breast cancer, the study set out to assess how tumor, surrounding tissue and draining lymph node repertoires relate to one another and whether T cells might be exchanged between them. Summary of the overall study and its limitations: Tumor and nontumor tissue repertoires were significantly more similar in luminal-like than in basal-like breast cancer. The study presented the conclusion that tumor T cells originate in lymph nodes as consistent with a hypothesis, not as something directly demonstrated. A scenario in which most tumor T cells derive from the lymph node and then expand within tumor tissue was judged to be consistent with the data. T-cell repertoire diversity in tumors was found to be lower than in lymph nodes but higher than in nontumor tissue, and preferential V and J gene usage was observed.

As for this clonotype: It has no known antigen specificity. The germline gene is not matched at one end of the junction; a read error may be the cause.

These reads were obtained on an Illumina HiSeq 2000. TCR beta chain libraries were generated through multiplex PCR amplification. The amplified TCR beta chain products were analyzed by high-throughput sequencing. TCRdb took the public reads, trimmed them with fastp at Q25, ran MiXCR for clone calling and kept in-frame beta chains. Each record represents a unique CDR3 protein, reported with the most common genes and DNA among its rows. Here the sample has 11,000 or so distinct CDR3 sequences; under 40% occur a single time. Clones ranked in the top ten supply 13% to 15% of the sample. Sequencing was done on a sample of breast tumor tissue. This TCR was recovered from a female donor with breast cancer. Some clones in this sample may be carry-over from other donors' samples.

The CDR3 has the sequence CATIDILSRLNTGKLFF. The nucleotide sequence is TGTGCCACAATCGACATTCTCTCCCGTCTGAACACCGGGAAGCTGTTTTTT. The chain couples TRBV10-3 to TRBJ2-2; the D gene is perhaps TRBD2, from 5 matching bases. Based on the germline V gene, the CDR1 and CDR2 sequences are ENHRY and SYGVKD. Including the terminal cysteine and phenylalanine, the CDR3 comprises 17 residues. The read is trimmed to its CDR3 DNA, 51 bases read in frame from base 1.